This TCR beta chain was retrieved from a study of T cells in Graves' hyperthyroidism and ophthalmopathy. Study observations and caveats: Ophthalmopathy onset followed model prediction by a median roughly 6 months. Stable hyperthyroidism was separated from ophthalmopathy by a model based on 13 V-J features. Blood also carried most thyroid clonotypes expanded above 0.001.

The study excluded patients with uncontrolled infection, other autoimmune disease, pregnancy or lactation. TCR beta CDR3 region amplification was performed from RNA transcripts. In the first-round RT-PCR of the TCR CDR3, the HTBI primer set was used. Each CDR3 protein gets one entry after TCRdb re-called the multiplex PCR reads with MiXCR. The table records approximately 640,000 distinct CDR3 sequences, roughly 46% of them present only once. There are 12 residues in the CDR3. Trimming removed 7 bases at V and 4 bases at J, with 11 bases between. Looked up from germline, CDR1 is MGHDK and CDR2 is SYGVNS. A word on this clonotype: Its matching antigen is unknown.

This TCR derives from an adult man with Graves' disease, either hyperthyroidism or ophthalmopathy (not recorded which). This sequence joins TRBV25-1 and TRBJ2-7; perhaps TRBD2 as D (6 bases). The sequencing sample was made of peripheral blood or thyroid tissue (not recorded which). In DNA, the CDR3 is TGTGCCAGCACCCCGGGAGTTTACGAGCAGTACTTC. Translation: CASTPGVYEQYF.